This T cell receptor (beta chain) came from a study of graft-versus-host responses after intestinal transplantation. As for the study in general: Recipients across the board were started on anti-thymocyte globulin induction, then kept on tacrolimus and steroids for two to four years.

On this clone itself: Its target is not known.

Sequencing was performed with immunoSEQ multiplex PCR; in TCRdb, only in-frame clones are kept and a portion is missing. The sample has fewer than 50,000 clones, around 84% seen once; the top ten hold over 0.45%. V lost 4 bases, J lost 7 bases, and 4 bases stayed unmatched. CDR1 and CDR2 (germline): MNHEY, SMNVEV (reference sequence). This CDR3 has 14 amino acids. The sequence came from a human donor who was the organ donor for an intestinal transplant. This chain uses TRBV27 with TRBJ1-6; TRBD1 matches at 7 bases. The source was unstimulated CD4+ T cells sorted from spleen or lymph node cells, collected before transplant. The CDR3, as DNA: TGTGCCAGCAGTTCTCGACAGGGAAATTCACCCCTCCACTTT. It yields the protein CASSSRQGNSPLHF.